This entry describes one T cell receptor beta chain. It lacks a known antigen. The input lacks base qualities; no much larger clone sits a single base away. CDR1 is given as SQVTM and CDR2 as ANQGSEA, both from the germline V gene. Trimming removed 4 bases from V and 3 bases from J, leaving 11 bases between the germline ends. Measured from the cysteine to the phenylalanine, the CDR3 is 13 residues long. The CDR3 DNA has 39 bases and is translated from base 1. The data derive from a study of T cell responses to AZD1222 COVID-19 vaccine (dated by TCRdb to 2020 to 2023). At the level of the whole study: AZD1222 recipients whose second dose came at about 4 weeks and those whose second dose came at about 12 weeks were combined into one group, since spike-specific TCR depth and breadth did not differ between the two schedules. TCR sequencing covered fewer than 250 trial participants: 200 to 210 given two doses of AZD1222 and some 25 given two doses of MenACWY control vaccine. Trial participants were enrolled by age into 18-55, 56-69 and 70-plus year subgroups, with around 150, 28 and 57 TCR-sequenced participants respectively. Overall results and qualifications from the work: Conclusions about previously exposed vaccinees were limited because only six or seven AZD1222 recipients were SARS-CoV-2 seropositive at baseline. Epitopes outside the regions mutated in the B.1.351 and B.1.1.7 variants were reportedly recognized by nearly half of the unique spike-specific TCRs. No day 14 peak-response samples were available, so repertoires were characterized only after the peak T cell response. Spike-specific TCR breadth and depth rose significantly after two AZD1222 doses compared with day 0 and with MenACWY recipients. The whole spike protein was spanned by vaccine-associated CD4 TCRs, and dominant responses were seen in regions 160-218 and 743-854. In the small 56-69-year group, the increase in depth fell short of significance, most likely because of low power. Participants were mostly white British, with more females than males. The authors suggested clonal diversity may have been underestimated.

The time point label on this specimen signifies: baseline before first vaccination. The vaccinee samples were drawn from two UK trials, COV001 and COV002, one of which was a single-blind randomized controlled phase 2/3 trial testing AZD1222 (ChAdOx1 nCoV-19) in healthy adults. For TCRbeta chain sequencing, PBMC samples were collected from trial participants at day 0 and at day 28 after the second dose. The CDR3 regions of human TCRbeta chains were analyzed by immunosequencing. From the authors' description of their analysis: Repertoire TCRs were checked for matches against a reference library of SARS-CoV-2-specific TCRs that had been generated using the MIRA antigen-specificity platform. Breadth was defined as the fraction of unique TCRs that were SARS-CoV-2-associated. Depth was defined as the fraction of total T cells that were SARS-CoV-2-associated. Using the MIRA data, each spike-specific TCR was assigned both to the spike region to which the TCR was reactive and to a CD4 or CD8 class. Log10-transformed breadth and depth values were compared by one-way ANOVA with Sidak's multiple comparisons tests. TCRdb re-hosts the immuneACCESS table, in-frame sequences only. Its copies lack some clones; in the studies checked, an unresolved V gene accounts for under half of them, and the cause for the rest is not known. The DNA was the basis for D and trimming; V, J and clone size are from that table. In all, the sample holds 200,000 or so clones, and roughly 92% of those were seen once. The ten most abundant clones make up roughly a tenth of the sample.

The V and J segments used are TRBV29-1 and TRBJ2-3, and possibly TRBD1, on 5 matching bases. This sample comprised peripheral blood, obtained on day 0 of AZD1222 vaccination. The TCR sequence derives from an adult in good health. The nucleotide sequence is TGCAGCGTTGTCGGCAGGGTGACAGATACGCAGTATTTT. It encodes CSVVGRVTDTQYF.